The sequence of this TCR beta chain was determined in a study of OX40 agonist ivuxolimab in advanced cancers. Study details: Patients received intravenous ivuxolimab every 2 weeks at 0.01 to 10 mg/kg. Among those treated, three patients had partial responses, one with hepatocellular carcinoma and two with cutaneous melanoma. General observations from the study: More expanded clones were seen, on average, in CD8+ T cells than in CD4+.

This clone counts as medium-sized. Antigen unknown. Germline CDR1 and CDR2: MNHEY and SVGAGI. V lost 6 bases and J lost 0, with 12 bases in between. This CDR3 is 15 amino acids long. Only in-frame clones appear in the TCRdb table, and some are missing; sequencing was by immunoSEQ multiplex PCR. Of 25,000 to 35,000 clones in the sample, around nine tenths are singletons; the top ten hold 25% to 35%. The source was CD4+ or CD8+ T cells sorted from blood, collected in a trial of the OX40 agonist ivuxolimab. The origin of this receptor is an adult with an advanced solid tumor such as melanoma, head and neck, liver or kidney cancer. This sequence joins TRBV6-5 and TRBJ2-1; no reliable D call. The CDR3 DNA reads TGTGCCAGCAGCCCGTCAGCAAGCTCCTACAATGAGCAGTTCTTC. Its translation: CASSPSASSYNEQFF.